These 32 T cell receptor beta chains share one sample of origin, sequenced in a study of CD8 T cells in ankylosing spondylitis. TCRdb analysed the 5' RACE reads with MiXCR anew, one entry per CDR3 protein. The sample lists about 360,000 distinct CDR3 sequences, over 12% occurring once. Material: blood, either unsorted or a sorted T cell fraction (not recorded which). Receptors originate from a male donor with ankylosing spondylitis or in good health (not recorded which).

CDR3 sequence: CASSQGLAGGAVTGELFF. DNA for the CDR3: TGTGCCAGCAGCCAGGGACTAGCGGGAGGGGCGGTCACCGGGGAGCTGTTTTTT. The chain has TRBV11-2 and TRBJ2-2; 16 positions match TRBD2. The V gene end was trimmed by 5 bases and the J gene end by 4 bases; junction bases not matched to a gene: 7. CDR1 is SGHAT, CDR2 FQNNGV, per germline. This CDR3 has 18 amino acids. Combining the CDR3 with reference TRBV11-2 and TRBJ2-2 gives the whole variable domain EAGVAQSPRYKIIEKRQSVAFWCNPISGHATLYWYQQILGQGPKLLIQFQNNGVVDDSQLPKDRFSAERLKGVDSTLKIQPAKLEDSAVYLCASSQGLAGGAVTGELFFGEGSRLTVL.

The rearrangement joins TRBV6-1 to TRBJ1-1, with 9 bases that match TRBD1. CDR1 MNHNS and CDR2 SASEGT come from the germline V gene. This CDR3 comprises 14 residues. Germline trimming cut 8 bases from V and 5 bases from J; bases unmatched to any gene: 9. The CDR3 is CASSAQGAGTEAFF. The DNA of the CDR3 is TGTGCCAGCTCTGCACAGGGGGCCGGGACTGAAGCTTTCTTT.

The V call is TRBV6-1, the J call TRBJ1-2; 8 positions match TRBD1. J was trimmed by 8 bases and V by 2 bases; bases with no gene match: 10. In germline, CDR1 is MNHNS, CDR2 SASEGT. The CDR3 covers 15 residues. CDR3 sequence: CASSEQRTGTRGYTF. The CDR3 nucleotides read TGTGCCAGCAGTGAACAAAGGACAGGGACGCGCGGCTACACCTTC.

This clonotype has a handful of counts. The chain is built from TRBV28 and TRBJ1-4, with D tentatively TRBD1 (6 bases). The length of the CDR3 is 13 residues. From germline, CDR1 is MDHEN and CDR2 SYDVKM. Trimming took 5 bases from V and 10 from J, leaving 14 bases between them. The CDR3 DNA reads TGTGCCAGCAGTCCGGGGGGGCAGAGAAAACTGTTTTTT. Protein product: CASSPGGQRKLFF.

This clonotype occurred a few times. The gene calls are TRBV5-1 and TRBJ1-1, with 9 bases lining up with TRBD1. The CDR3 has 14 residues. The germline CDR1 and CDR2 sequences are SGHRS and YFSETQ. With V trimmed by 5 bases and J by 1 base, 3 bases remained unmatched. The CDR3 nucleotides are TGCGCCAGCAGGAGGGACAGGGCGAACACTGAAGCTTTCTTT. Encoded protein: CASRRDRANTEAFF.

This clonotype was observed at least ten times. The V and J genes are TRBV12-3 or TRBV12-4 and TRBJ2-1, with 9 bases matching TRBD2. This CDR3 has 15 amino acids. J was trimmed by 5 bases and V by 5 bases; bases with no gene match: 7. The chain's CDR3 is CASSKGLAENNEQFF. The DNA of the CDR3 is TGTGCCAGCAGTAAGGGACTAGCAGAGAACAATGAGCAGTTCTTC.

V gene TRBV28 combines with J gene TRBJ1-6; a possible D gene is TRBD1 (5 bases). Trimming removed 10 bases from V and 8 bases from J, with 12 bases in between. Germline V lookup: CDR1 MDHEN, CDR2 SYDVKM. The CDR3 covers 12 residues. The CDR3 region is CATRDGDSPLHF. The CDR3 region has the DNA TGTGCCACCAGGGACGGGGATTCACCCCTCCACTTT.

In its sample, this clonotype was seen a few times. The J gene is TRBJ1-2, the V gene TRBV3-1; TRBD1 matches 8 bases. Germline CDR1 and CDR2: LGHDT and YNNKEL (reference sequence). V dropped 5 bases and J dropped 2; count of bases not matched to a gene: 7. The CDR3 spans 15 residues. The CDR3 bases are TGTGCCAGCAGCACCCGGGACAGGTGGAACTATGGCTACACCTTC. Its protein product is CASSTRDRWNYGYTF.

V usage is TRBV12-5 and J usage is TRBJ2-2; 10 bases map to TRBD2. V dropped 2 bases and J dropped 2; count of bases not matched to a gene: 2. Germline CDR1 LGHNT, CDR2 FRNRAP. CDR3 length: 16 residues. CDR3 loop: CASGLLLAGNTGELFF. The CDR3 DNA reads TGTGCTAGTGGTTTGTTACTAGCGGGAAACACCGGGGAGCTGTTTTTT.

Only a few counts were recorded for this clonotype. This chain connects TRBV20-1 to TRBJ1-1, with 9 bases fitting TRBD1. This CDR3 contains 14 residues. J was trimmed by 6 bases and V by 6 bases; bases with no gene match: 11. CDR1 and CDR2 from the germline V gene are DFQATT and SNEGSKA (reference sequence). CDR3 bases: TGCAGTGCCCGATCCCGGGACAGGGCGTCTGAAGCTTTCTTT. Its protein is CSARSRDRASEAFF.

This clonotype was counted between two and nine times. The chain uses TRBV7-7 and TRBJ2-1; 10 bases are shared with TRBD2. CDR1 is SSHAT and CDR2 is FNYEAQ in the germline V gene (reference sequence). The CDR3 has 15 residues. J lost 5 bases, V lost 0 bases, and 1 base had no gene match. The CDR3: CASSLALAGDNEQFF. DNA of the CDR3: TGTGCCAGCAGCTTAGCCCTAGCGGGGGACAATGAGCAGTTCTTC.

The chain has TRBV12-5 and TRBJ1-1, with D tentatively TRBD1 (6 bases). The CDR3 is 14 residues long. CDR1 is LGHNT, CDR2 FRNRAP, per germline. Trimming shortened V by 5 bases and J by 5 bases, and 15 bases separated the two germline ends. This chain's CDR3 is CASGPRGGQTEAFF. The CDR3 DNA follows: TGTGCTAGTGGTCCACGGGGGGGGCAAACTGAAGCTTTCTTT.

The chain employs TRBV2 and TRBJ2-7; 8 nucleotides agree with TRBD1. The length of the CDR3 is 14 residues. With 5 bases clipped from V and 2 bases from J, the junction kept 5 bases outside the gene matches. Germline V gives CDR1 SNHLY, CDR2 FYNNEI. The CDR3 nucleotides are TGTGCCAGCAGTATTACAGGGGGGCCCTACGAGCAGTACTTC. Translation: CASSITGGPYEQYF.

The chain has TRBV9 and TRBJ2-2; D call uncertain. V lost 0 bases and J 4 bases, leaving 4 bases between the germline ends. Germline loops: CDR1 SGDLS, CDR2 YYNGEE. This CDR3 has 13 residues. The CDR3 DNA reads as TGTGCCAGCAGCGTAGAGTCCACCGGGGAGCTGTTTTTT. It specifies CASSVESTGELFF.

This clonotype has a handful of counts. This chain links TRBV3-1 with TRBJ2-7, with TRBD2 matching over 7 bases. Per germline, CDR1 LGHDT and CDR2 YNNKEL (reference sequence). This CDR3 comprises 15 residues. Trimming at V came to 2 bases and at J to 2 bases, leaving 6 bases not matched to a gene. CDR3 sequence (DNA): TGTGCCAGCAGCCAACCGTTTGGGGGGGCCTACGAGCAGTACTTC. Protein product: CASSQPFGGAYEQYF.

This chain joins TRBV4-1 and TRBJ2-5; 10 nucleotides align to TRBD1. Germline CDR1 reads MGHRA; CDR2 reads YSYEKL. The J segment lost 2 bases and the V segment lost 0 bases, leaving 9 bases of the junction unmatched. CDR3 size: 18 residues. The CDR3 region is CASSQDSRVDRGQETQYF. For the CDR3, the DNA is TGCGCCAGCAGCCAAGATAGTCGAGTGGACAGGGGGCAAGAGACCCAGTACTTC.

The chain links TRBV6-2 or TRBV6-3 to TRBJ2-5; 9 nucleotides line up with TRBD2. Looked up from germline, CDR1 is MNHEY and CDR2 is SVGEGT. CDR3 length: 14 residues. V trimming: 7 bases; J trimming: 2 bases; junction bases outside the gene matches: 5. CDR3 DNA: TGTGCCAGCAAGGCTAGCGGGAATCAAGAGACCCAGTACTTC. Protein product: CASKASGNQETQYF.

This clonotype was picked up a small number of times. The chain couples TRBV12-3 or TRBV12-4 to TRBJ1-2, with a tentative D call TRBD1 (6 bases). V was shortened by 7 bases and J by 2 bases, with 17 bases between the two germline ends. The CDR3 loop spans 15 amino acids. The CDR3 nucleotides read TGTGCCAGCACCAGGGCCGGGGGGCCAAACTATGGCTACACCTTC. This sequence encodes CASTRAGGPNYGYTF.

The chain combines TRBV29-1 with TRBJ2-5; D not certain. Trimming left V 4 bases short and J 3 bases short, with 24 bases between. Germline V gene sequence: CDR1 SQVTM, CDR2 ANQGSEA. The CDR3 contains 17 residues. The CDR3 sequence is CSVVTSLLRRWEETQYF. Written as DNA, the CDR3 is TGCAGCGTTGTGACTTCTCTACTTCGTAGGTGGGAAGAGACCCAGTACTTC. Filled out from reference TRBV29-1 and TRBJ2-5, the complete variable domain reads SAVISQKPSRDICQRGTSLTIQCQVDSQVTMMFWYRQQPGQSLTLIATANQGSEATYESGFVIDKFPISRPNLTFSTLTVSNMSPEDSSIYLCSVVTSLLRRWEETQYFGPGTRLLVL.

The chain employs TRBV11-2 and TRBJ2-5, with a possible D match to TRBD1 (6 bases). The V end lost 0 bases, the J end lost 6 bases, and 14 bases lay between the germline ends. There are 15 residues in the CDR3. In germline, CDR1 is SGHAT, CDR2 FQNNGV. The CDR3 here is CASSLEPRGRQTQYF. The CDR3 nucleotides are TGTGCCAGCAGCTTAGAGCCCAGGGGCCGGCAGACCCAGTACTTC.

The chain joins TRBV4-1 to TRBJ2-7; 14 positions agree with TRBD2. J gave up 5 bases and V 4 bases, and 7 bases lay outside the gene matches. CDR1 is MGHRA, CDR2 YSYEKL, per germline. This CDR3 contains 16 residues. The CDR3, as DNA: TGCGCCAGCAGCCCTCGGGGGACTAGCGGGAGTAACGAGCAGTACTTC. Amino acids: CASSPRGTSGSNEQYF.

This chain connects TRBV29-1 to TRBJ2-7; no firm D call. The CDR3 extends over 15 amino acids. V was shortened by 0 bases and J by 3 bases, with 15 bases between the two germline ends. Germline loops: CDR1 SQVTM, CDR2 ANQGSEA. CDR3 DNA sequence: TGCAGCGTTGAAGATCCGGCGGCCCGAGGCTACGAGCAGTACTTC. Its protein is CSVEDPAARGYEQYF.

The V gene is TRBV20-1, the J gene TRBJ2-1; 16 bases map to TRBD2. V dropped 1 base and J dropped 3; count of bases not matched to a gene: 6. Germline CDR1 DFQATT, CDR2 SNEGSKA (reference sequence). CDR3 length equals 18 residues. The CDR3 DNA reads as TGCAGTGCTAGAGGTCCCGGGACTAGCGGGGGGGGCTACAATGAGCAGTTCTTC. It yields the protein CSARGPGTSGGGYNEQFF.

The chain carries TRBV9 and TRBJ2-7; 7 bases match TRBD1. CDR3 length: 16 residues. The trim removed 2 bases at V and 6 bases at J, leaving 14 bases unmatched. Germline V gene lookup returns CDR1 SGDLS and CDR2 YYNGEE. The CDR3 nucleotides read TGTGCCAGCAGCGTCAGCCCGGCAGGGGGTTTGGGCGAGCAGTACTTC. Its translation is CASSVSPAGGLGEQYF.

The table lists this clonotype with a few counts. The J gene is TRBJ2-7, the V gene TRBV5-1; D is ambiguous. Germline-derived CDR1 and CDR2 are SGHRS and YFSETQ. This CDR3 has 15 residues. Trimming stripped 9 bases from V and 1 base from J, with 20 bases between. The CDR3 coding sequence is TGCGCCACCCCGTTCAAGTGCGCTGATTCCTACGAGCAGTACTTC. Its protein product is CATPFKCADSYEQYF.

This chain connects TRBV7-2 to TRBJ2-5; weak D call: TRBD2 (6 bases). CDR1 is SGHTA, CDR2 FQGNSA, per germline. Trimming shortened V by 5 bases and J by 5 bases, and 15 bases separated the two germline ends. The CDR3 covers 14 residues. The CDR3 DNA is TGTGCCAGCAGCGGCCCCGGGGCGGGGGAGACCCAGTACTTC. Its protein is CASSGPGAGETQYF.

This clonotype was seen only a few times. V and J are TRBV5-1 and TRBJ1-1; 7 nucleotides line up with TRBD1. Germline-derived CDR1 and CDR2 are SGHRS and YFSETQ. V gave up 4 bases and J gave up 5 bases; unmatched junction bases: 8. The CDR3 sequence is 14 residues long. Here the CDR3 reads CASSKDRVATEAFF. The CDR3 nucleotides read TGCGCCAGCAGCAAAGACAGGGTGGCGACTGAAGCTTTCTTT.

This chain's CDR3 is CASREGPTEAFF. CDR3 DNA: TGTGCCAGCAGGGAGGGGCCCACTGAAGCTTTCTTT. The chain has TRBV2 and TRBJ1-1, with a weak D call TRBD1 (5 bases). This CDR3 contains 12 residues. With 6 bases removed from V and 4 bases from J, the gap between germline ends came to 9 bases. From germline, CDR1 is SNHLY and CDR2 FYNNEI.

This clonotype showed up just a few times. The genes are TRBV6-2 or TRBV6-3 and TRBJ1-5, with D perhaps TRBD1 (6 bases). The V end lost 8 bases, the J end lost 7 bases, and 15 bases lay between the germline ends. The V gene's germline CDR1 is MNHEY and CDR2 SVGEGT. There are 13 residues in the CDR3. This CDR3 reads CASAQGRGQPQHF. In DNA form, the CDR3 reads TGTGCCAGCGCCCAGGGGCGAGGACAGCCCCAGCATTTT.

There are a few counts of this clonotype. V gene TRBV7-9 combines with J gene TRBJ1-1; D is possibly TRBD1 (5 bases). V was cut by 7 bases and J by 0 bases, with 15 bases left in between. CDR1 SEHNR and CDR2 FQNEAQ come from the germline V gene (reference sequence). The CDR3 runs 15 residues. CDR3 amino acids: CASTLAGTMNTEAFF. The CDR3 nucleotides are TGTGCCAGCACCCTGGCCGGGACCATGAACACTGAAGCTTTCTTT.

About this clonotype itself: Germline and junction disagree at one end, which may indicate a read error. The CDR3 protein is CAISLVAASLGKPKNIQYF. Here the CDR3 DNA reads TGTGCCATCAGTTTAGTCGCGGCGTCGCTCGGGAAGCCCAAAAACATTCAGTACTTC. J is TRBJ2-4 and V is TRBV12-3 or TRBV12-4; D might be TRBD2 (5 bases). The CDR3 extends over 19 amino acids.

This clonotype was counted only a few times. This rearrangement joins TRBV4-1 to TRBJ2-2; 9 bases agree with TRBD1. CDR3 length equals 16 residues. Germline CDR1 and CDR2: MGHRA and YSYEKL. V lost 1 base, J lost 8 bases, and 8 bases stayed unmatched. The CDR3 DNA reads as TGCGCCAGCAGCCAAGTGGAGGGACAGGGTAAAGGGGAGCTGTTTTTT. This translates into CASSQVEGQGKGELFF.